This TCR beta chain was observed in a study of blood T cell repertoires in COVID-19. Background on the study: The samples span acute and convalescent COVID-19 from the United States, Italy and Spain. In each case, the material was cDNA or gDNA derived from T cells, B-cell-depleted T cells, or PBMCs.

The CDR3 runs to 14 residues. The ends lost 1 base at V and 7 bases at J; junction bases unmatched: 0. Germline assignment: CDR1 SGHNT and CDR2 YENEEA. With regard to this clone: Other DNA sequences from this sample encode an identical CDR3 as well.

In the authors' workflow: Estimation of nucleated cell counts was performed using reference gene primer amplification. TCRdb keeps only in-frame clones here, not all; method: immunoSEQ multiplex PCR. That table supplies the V and J calls and clone size; D and trimming were determined from the DNA. Altogether 56,000 or so clones are present, roughly nine tenths being singletons, with the ten largest covering around 18%. This sequence was found in a human donor in a cohort sampled during active COVID-19. The material sequenced was peripheral blood. The V call is TRBV11-3, the J call TRBJ2-1; 11 bases are shared with TRBD2. The CDR3 coding sequence is TGTGCCAGCAGCTTAGGACTAGCGGGGAATGAGCAGTTCTTC. Translation gives CASSLGLAGNEQFF.